This T cell receptor beta chain was sequenced in a study of patients and donors after allogeneic stem cell transplantation. MiXCR, applied by TCRdb to the RT-PCR reads, yields one record per CDR3 protein. The data contain about 230,000 distinct CDR3 sequences, 13% to 15% of them singletons. The CDR3 spans 15 residues. Only a few counts were recorded for this clonotype. The J gene is TRBJ2-7, the V gene TRBV21-1; the DNA was not used to check the table's D call, TRBD2. TRBV21-1 is deemed a pseudogene. The TCR was taken from a human donor who was either an allogeneic HSCT recipient or a stem cell or donor lymphocyte infusion donor (not recorded which). It is not recorded whose cells these are; they may come from a transplant donor. The specimen was blood, either unsorted or a sorted T cell fraction (not recorded which). The CDR3 loop is CASSPRRGRSYEQYF. CDR3 in DNA: TGTGCCAGCAGCCCCCGGAGGGGTCGATCCTACGAGCAGTACTTC.